Reported below is one T cell receptor beta chain. Per germline, CDR1 MNHEY and CDR2 SVGEGT. There are 12 residues in the CDR3. V lost 7 bases to trimming and J lost 11 bases; unmatched junction nucleotides: 4. Enrolment of Seattle patients took place during active infection, and they were followed longitudinally. This entry belongs to a study of blood T cell repertoires in COVID-19. Study information: The samples span acute and convalescent COVID-19 from the United States, Italy and Spain. The analysed material was cDNA or gDNA that came from T cells, B-cell-depleted T cells, or PBMCs.

How the authors handled the data: Amplification from reference gene primers served as the basis for estimated nucleated cell counts. TCRdb keeps only in-frame clones here, not all; method: immunoSEQ multiplex PCR. V, J and clone size are taken as reported in that table, and D and trimming were inferred from the DNA itself. The table lists around 18,000 clones, around 77% of them singletons. Material for sequencing was peripheral blood. The rearrangement uses TRBV6-2 or TRBV6-3 and TRBJ2-1; 11 bases map to TRBD2. This receptor was identified in an older man with COVID-19, enrolled during active disease. This CDR3 reads CASTPTSGKQFF. The DNA of the CDR3 is TGTGCCAGCACCCCGACTAGCGGGAAGCAGTTCTTC.